The clone carrying this TCR beta chain came up a few times. Via MiXCR, TCRdb re-called the RT-PCR reads, giving one row per CDR3 protein. The sample carries approximately 520,000 distinct CDR3 sequences, around 25% recorded once. This CDR3 is 15 amino acids long. Germline CDR1 reads SGHAT; CDR2 reads FQNNGV. Trimming cost V 5 bases and J 2 bases, with 10 bases left between them. This sample was taken from a study of response to subunit inactivated influenza vaccine. This receptor was obtained from a man aged 50-59 years who received an inactivated influenza vaccine. Material: CD4+ T cells sorted from PBMCs, obtained less than 6 days after vaccination. The gene calls are TRBV11-2 and TRBJ2-6; D uncertain. The CDR3 bases are TGTGCCAGCAGCCTACAGCAGGCTGGGGCCAACGTCCTGACTTTC. Its translation: CASSLQQAGANVLTF. The full variable domain, rest sourced from reference TRBV11-2 and TRBJ2-6, is EAGVAQSPRYKIIEKRQSVAFWCNPISGHATLYWYQQILGQGPKLLIQFQNNGVVDDSQLPKDRFSAERLKGVDSTLKIQPAKLEDSAVYLCASSLQQAGANVLTFGAGSRLTVL.